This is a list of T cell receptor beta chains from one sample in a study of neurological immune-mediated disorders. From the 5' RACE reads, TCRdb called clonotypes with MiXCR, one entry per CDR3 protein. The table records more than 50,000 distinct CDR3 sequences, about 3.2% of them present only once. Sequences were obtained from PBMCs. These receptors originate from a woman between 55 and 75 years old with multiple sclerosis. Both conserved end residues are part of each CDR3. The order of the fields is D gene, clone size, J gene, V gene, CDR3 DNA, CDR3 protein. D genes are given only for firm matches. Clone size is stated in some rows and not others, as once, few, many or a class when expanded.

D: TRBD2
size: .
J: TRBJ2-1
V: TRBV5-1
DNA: TGCGCCAGCAGCCCTGTGGGGACTAGCCTTTCGAATGAGCAGTTCTTC
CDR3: CASSPVGTSLSNEQFF

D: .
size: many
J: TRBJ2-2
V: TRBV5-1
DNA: TGCGCCAGCAGCTTGGCGCCCTCGGGCACCGGGGAGCTGTTTTTT
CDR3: CASSLAPSGTGELFF

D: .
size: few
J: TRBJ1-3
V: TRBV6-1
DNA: TGTGCCAGCAGTGAACGGGCAGAGTACTCTGGAAACACCATATATTTT
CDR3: CASSERAEYSGNTIYF

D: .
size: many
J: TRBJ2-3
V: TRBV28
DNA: TGTGCCAGCAGTTTAGACAGATACACAGATACGCAGTATTTT
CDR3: CASSLDRYTDTQYF

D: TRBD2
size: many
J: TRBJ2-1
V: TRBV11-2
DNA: TGTGCCAGCAGCTCCGTCTACAGCGGGACCAATGAGCAGTTCTTC
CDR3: CASSSVYSGTNEQFF

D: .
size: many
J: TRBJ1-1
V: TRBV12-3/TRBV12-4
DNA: TGTGCCAGCAGTTTCGGTCGGCACCCTAAAGCTTTCTTT
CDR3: CASSFGRHPKAFF

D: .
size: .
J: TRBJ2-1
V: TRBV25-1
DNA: TGTGCCAGCAGTGAATATCAGGGCAGGGGCTCCTACAATGAGCAGTTCTTC
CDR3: CASSEYQGRGSYNEQFF

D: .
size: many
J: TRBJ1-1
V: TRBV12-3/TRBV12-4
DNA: TGTGCCAGCGAGAATGGGGGCCGCCCGACGGCGGAAGCTTTCTTT
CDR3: CASENGGRPTAEAFF

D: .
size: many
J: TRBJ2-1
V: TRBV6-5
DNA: TGTGCCAGCAGTCAAGACAGCTCCTACAATGAGCAGTTCTTC
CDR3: CASSQDSSYNEQFF

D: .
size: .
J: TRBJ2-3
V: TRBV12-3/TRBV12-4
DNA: TGTGCCAGCAGTTTATCTTGGCCGAGGAATACGCAGTATTTT
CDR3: CASSLSWPRNTQYF

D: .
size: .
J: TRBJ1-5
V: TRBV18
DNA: TGTGCCAGCTCACTCACAGGGATGAGGAATCAGCCCCAGCATTTT
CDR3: CASSLTGMRNQPQHF

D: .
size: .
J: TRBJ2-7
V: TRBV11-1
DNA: TGTGCCAGCAGCATGACTAGTGGTTACGAGCAGTACTTC
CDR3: CASSMTSGYEQYF

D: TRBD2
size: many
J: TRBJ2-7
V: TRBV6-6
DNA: TGTGCCAGCAGTTACACAAGGCTAGCGGGAGGCTACGAGCAGTACTTC
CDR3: CASSYTRLAGGYEQYF

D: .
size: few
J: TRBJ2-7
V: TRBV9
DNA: TGTGCCAGCAGTCTAGGACAGCTTACTCTCTACGAGCAGTACTTC
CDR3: CASSLGQLTLYEQYF

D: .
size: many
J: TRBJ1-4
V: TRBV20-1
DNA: TGCAGTGCGGGACCAAGAAGACGAAATGAAAAACTGTTTTTT
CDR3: CSAGPRRRNEKLFF

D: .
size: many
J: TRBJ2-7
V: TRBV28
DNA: TGTGCCAGCAGTTTAAGCAGGGGGGGGCCCTACGAGCAGTACTTC
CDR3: CASSLSRGGPYEQYF

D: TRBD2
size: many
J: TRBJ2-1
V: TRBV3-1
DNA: TGTGCCAGCAGCCACGATACTAGCGGGGGGGCCTATGAGCAGTTCTTC
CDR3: CASSHDTSGGAYEQFF

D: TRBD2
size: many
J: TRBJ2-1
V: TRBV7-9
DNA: TGTGCCAGCAGCTCCCCACTTGCGGGAGTGGCCTACAATGAGCAGTTCTTC
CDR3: CASSSPLAGVAYNEQFF

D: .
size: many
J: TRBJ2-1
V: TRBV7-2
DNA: TGTGCCAGCAGCCCAAAGGACGGTGTTGAGCAGTTCTTC
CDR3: CASSPKDGVEQFF

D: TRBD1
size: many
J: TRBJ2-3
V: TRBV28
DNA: TGTGCCAGTGACAGGGGTAGCACAGATACGCAGTATTTT
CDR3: CASDRGSTDTQYF

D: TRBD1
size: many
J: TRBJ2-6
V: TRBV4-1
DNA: TGCGCCAGCAGCCGAGGACAGGGTCTATCTGGGGCCAACGTCCTGACTTTC
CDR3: CASSRGQGLSGANVLTF

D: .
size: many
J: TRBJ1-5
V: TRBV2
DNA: TGTGCCAGCAGTGGACATACAGCAAATCAGCCCCAGCATTTT
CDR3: CASSGHTANQPQHF

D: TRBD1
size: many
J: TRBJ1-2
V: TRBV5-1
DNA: TGCGCCAGCAGCTCAACCGGGACAGTCTATGGCTACACCTTC
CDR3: CASSSTGTVYGYTF

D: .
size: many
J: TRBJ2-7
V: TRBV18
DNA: TGTGCCAGCTCACCTCAAGGGACGGCTTTTCTCTACGAGCAGTACTTC
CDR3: CASSPQGTAFLYEQYF

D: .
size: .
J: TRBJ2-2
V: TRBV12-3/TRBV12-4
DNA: TGTGCCAGCAGTTTCAGGTTTCGAGGGGAGGCCGGGGAGCTGTTTTTT
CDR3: CASSFRFRGEAGELFF

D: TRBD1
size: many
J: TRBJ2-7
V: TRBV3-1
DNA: TGTGCCAGCAGTATAGCCGGGACAGGGGATATCGAGCAGTACTTC
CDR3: CASSIAGTGDIEQYF

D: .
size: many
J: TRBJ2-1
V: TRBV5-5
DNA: TGTGCCAGCAGCTCCCGAATGGGGGCTGGTTACAATGAGCAGTTCTTC
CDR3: CASSSRMGAGYNEQFF

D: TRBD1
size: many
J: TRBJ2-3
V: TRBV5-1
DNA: TGCGCCAGCAGCTTGGGACAGGGGACCGGAGATACGCAGTATTTT
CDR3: CASSLGQGTGDTQYF

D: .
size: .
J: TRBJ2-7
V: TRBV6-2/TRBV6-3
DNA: TGTGCCAGCAGTTCCCCACAGGTCGGCAGAGGGAAAAACTTC
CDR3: CASSSPQVGRGKNF

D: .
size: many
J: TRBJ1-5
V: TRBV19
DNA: TGTGCCAGTAGTATAGATATGGACAGTCTGTTGGGGATTTTGAATCAGCCCCAGCATTTT
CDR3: CASSIDMDSLLGILNQPQHF

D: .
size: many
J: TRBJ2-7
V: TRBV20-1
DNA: TGCAGTGCTAGAGATATCCAGTCATCCTACGAGCAGTACTTC
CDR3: CSARDIQSSYEQYF

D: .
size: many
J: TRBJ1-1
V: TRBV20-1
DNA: TGCAGTGCTAGAGATCCAGGGCGTAGTGGGAAAGCTTTCTTT
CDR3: CSARDPGRSGKAFF

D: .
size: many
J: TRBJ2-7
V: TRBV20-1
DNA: TGCAGTGCTAGACCTCAGAGAGTCTACGAGCAGTACTTC
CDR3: CSARPQRVYEQYF

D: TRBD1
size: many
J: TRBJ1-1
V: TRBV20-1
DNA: TGCAGTGCTAGAGACGGGACAGGGTACACTGAAGCTTTCTTT
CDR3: CSARDGTGYTEAFF

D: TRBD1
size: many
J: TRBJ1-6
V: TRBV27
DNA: TGTGCCAGCAGTACCTTTTTGGGGGGCGTCAGGGGGAGTTCACCCCTCCACTTT
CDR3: CASSTFLGGVRGSSPLHF

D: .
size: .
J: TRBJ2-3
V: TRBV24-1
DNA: TGTGCCACCAGTACCGCCAGGAGCGGCACAGATACGCAGTATTTT
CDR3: CATSTARSGTDTQYF

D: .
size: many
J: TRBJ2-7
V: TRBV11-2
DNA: TGTGCCAGCAGTCTAGGGAGGGGGGGAATCGTCTACGAGCAGTACTTC
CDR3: CASSLGRGGIVYEQYF

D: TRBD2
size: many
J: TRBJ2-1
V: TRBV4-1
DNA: TGCGCCAGCAGCCCTGGCGGGAGGTATGAGCAGTTCTTC
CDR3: CASSPGGRYEQFF

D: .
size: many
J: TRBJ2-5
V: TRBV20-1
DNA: TGCAGTGCTAGAGATTGGCCAGGGTTTATAGAGACCCAGTACTTC
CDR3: CSARDWPGFIETQYF

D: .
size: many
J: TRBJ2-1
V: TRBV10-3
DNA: TGTGCCATCAGTGAGTCAGCAGGGGAACGCCGGCAGTTCTTC
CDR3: CAISESAGERRQFF

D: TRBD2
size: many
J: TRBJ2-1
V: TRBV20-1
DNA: TGCAGTGCTAGAGATATAAGCGGGAGGGAGAATGAGCAGTTCTTC
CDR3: CSARDISGRENEQFF

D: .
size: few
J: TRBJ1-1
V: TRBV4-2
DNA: TGTGCCAGCAGCCAAGTTCTAGGCACGGAAGCTTTCTTT
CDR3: CASSQVLGTEAFF

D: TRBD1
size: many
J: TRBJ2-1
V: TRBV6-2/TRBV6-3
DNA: TGTGCCAGCAGGCACGGGACAGGGAGGAGGAATGAGCAGTTCTTC
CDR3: CASRHGTGRRNEQFF

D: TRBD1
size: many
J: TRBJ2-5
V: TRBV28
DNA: TGTGCCAGCAGTTACGTGGACAGGGGAGAGACCCAGTACTTC
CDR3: CASSYVDRGETQYF

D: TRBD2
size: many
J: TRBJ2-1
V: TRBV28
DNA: TGTGCCAGCAGTTCGTCGGGGGAGGGCCTGTATGAGCAGTTCTTC
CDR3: CASSSSGEGLYEQFF

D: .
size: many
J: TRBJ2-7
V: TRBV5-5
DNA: TGTGCCAGCAACCGTAACCAGGGACGGATCTACGAGCAGTACTTC
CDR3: CASNRNQGRIYEQYF

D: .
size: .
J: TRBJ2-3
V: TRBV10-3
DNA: TGTGCCACTCTAGTGTATACGCAGTATTTT
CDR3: CATLVYTQYF

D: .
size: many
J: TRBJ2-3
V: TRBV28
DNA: TGTGCCAGCTGGCTAGCCCCCGATACGCAGTATTTT
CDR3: CASWLAPDTQYF

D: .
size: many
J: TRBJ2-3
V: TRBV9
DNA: TGTGCCAGCAGCGTACTAGTGGGTACAGATACGCAGTATTTT
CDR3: CASSVLVGTDTQYF

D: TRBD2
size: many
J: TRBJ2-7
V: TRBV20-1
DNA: TGCAGTGCTAGCCGAACGAGCGGGAGGGGCTCCTACGAGCAGTACTTC
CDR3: CSASRTSGRGSYEQYF

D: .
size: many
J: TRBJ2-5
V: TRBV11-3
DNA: TGTGCCAGCAGCTTAAACGATTTGGAGACCCAGTACTTC
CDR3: CASSLNDLETQYF

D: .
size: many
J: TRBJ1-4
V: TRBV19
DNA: TGTGCCAGTAGTATCATGACGGCCAATGAAAAACTGTTTTTT
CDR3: CASSIMTANEKLFF

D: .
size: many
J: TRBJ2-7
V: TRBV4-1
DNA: TGCGCCAGCAGCCTAGCTACGGGACATTTCTACGAGCAGTACTTC
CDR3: CASSLATGHFYEQYF

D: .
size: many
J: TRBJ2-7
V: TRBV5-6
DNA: TGTGCCAGCAGCTTGCGTAGCAGGGGCCCCTACGAGCAGTACTTC
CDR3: CASSLRSRGPYEQYF

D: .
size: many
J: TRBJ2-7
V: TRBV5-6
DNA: TGTGCCAGCAGCCGATGGGCCTACGAGCAGTACTTC
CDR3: CASSRWAYEQYF